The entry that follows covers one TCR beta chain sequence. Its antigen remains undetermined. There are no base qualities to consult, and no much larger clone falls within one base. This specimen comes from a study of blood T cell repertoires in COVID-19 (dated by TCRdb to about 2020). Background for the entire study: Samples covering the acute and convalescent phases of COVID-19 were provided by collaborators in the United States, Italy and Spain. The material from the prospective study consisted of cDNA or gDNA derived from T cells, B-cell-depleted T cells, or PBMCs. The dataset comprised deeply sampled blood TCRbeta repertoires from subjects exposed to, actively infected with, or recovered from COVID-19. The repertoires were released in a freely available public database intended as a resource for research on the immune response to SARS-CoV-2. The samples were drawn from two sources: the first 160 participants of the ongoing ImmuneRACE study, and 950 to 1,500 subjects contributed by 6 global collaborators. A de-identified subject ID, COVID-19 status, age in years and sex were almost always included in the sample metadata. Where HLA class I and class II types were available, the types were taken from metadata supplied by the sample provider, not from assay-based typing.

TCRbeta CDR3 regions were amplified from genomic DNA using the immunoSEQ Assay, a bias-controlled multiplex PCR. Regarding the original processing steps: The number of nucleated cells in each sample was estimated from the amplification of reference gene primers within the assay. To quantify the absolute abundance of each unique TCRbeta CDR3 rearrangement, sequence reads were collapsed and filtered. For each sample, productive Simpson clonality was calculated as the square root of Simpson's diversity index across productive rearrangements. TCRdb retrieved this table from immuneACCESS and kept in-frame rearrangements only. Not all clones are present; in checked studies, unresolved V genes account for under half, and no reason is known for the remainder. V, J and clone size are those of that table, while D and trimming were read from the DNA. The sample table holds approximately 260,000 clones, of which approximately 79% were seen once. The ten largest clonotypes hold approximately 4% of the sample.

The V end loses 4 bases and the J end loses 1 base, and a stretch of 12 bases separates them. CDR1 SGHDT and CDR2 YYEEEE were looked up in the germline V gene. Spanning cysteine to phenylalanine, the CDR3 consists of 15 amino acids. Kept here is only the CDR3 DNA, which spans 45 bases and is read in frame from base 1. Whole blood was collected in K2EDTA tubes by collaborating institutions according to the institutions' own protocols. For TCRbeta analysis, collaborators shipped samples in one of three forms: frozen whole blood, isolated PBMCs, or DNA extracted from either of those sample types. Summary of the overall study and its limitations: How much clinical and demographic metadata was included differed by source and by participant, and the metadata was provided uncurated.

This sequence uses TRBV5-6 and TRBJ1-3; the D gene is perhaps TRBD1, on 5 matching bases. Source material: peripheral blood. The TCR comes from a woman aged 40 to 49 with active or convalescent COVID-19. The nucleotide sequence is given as TGTGCCAGCAGCCTTACGGGGGTGTCTGGAAACACCATATATTTT. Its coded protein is CASSLTGVSGNTIYF.